These 11 T cell receptor beta chains share one sample of origin, sequenced in a study of graft-versus-host responses after intestinal transplantation. Only in-frame clones appear in the TCRdb table, and some are missing; sequencing was by immunoSEQ multiplex PCR. Of 45,000 to 50,000 clones in the sample, around 93% were seen once. Sample: PBMCs, taken about 800 days after a first intestinal transplant, on the day of a second. Receptors were obtained from a human patient who received an intestinal transplant, so some T cells may come from the graft donor.

This chain links TRBV14 with TRBJ2-7; the match to TRBD2 covers 11 bases. The V segment lost 8 bases and the J segment 2 bases; nucleotides outside the gene matches: 8. This CDR3 contains 15 residues. The germline V gene has CDR1 SGHDN and CDR2 FVKESK. The CDR3 DNA sequence: TGTGCCAGCGGACCGACTAGCGGGAACACCTACGAGCAGTACTTC. Amino acids: CASGPTSGNTYEQYF.

This clone was found a few times. This sample also contains other DNA sequences that code for the same CDR3. The chain employs TRBV7-9 and TRBJ1-2, with 8 nucleotides matching TRBD1. Germline values: CDR1 SEHNR, CDR2 FQNEAQ (reference sequence). The CDR3 is 14 amino acids. The V gene end was trimmed by 3 bases and the J gene end by 7 bases; junction bases not matched to a gene: 7. The CDR3 region has the DNA TGTGCCAGCAGCTTGGCCAGGGGGCGGGGTGGCTACACCTTC. Its protein is CASSLARGRGGYTF.

The V gene is TRBV6-1, the J gene TRBJ2-7; 7 bases line up with TRBD1. J gave up 7 bases and V 8 bases, and 8 bases lay outside the gene matches. Per the germline V gene, CDR1 is MNHNS and CDR2 is SASEGT. The CDR3 covers 12 residues. The CDR3 reads CASQRTGPEQYF. DNA of the CDR3: TGTGCCAGCCAAAGGACAGGTCCAGAGCAGTACTTC.

Details on this clone: The junction differs from germline at one of its ends, possibly a read error. This sequence joins TRBV7-2 and TRBJ2-3; D possibly corresponds to TRBD2 (5 bases). CDR3 length: 14 residues. Germline CDR1 and CDR2: SGHTA and FQGNSA. The CDR3 loop is CAGSLSRAADTQYF. Written as DNA, the CDR3 is TGTGCCGGCAGCTTAAGTCGAGCGGCAGATACGCAGTATTTT.

The count of this clone is one. CDR3 region: CASSLDPFNQPQHF. Here the CDR3 DNA reads TGCGCCAGCAGCTTGGACCCTTTCAATCAGCCCCAGCATTTT. This rearrangement joins TRBV5-1 to TRBJ1-5; D ambiguous. Germline-derived CDR1 and CDR2 are SGHRS and YFSETQ. The CDR3 is 14 amino acids. V was shortened by 0 bases and J by 3 bases, with 7 bases between the two germline ends.

V usage is TRBV5-1 and J usage is TRBJ1-3; D gene ambiguous. There are 14 residues in the CDR3. V lost 4 bases and J lost 0, with 8 bases in between. CDR1 and CDR2 (germline): SGHRS, YFSETQ. CDR3 sequence: CASSIPDSGNTIYF. The CDR3 bases are TGCGCCAGCAGCATACCCGACTCTGGAAACACCATATATTTT.

The CDR3 DNA follows: TGTGCCAGCAGTTTAACCGTGAAAGAGACCCAGTACTTC. Its translation is CASSLTVKETQYF. The chain combines TRBV28 with TRBJ2-5; D unresolved. Trimming stripped 2 bases from V and 3 bases from J, with 7 bases between. The CDR3 contains 13 residues. The V gene's germline CDR1 is MDHEN and CDR2 SYDVKM.

The J gene is TRBJ1-6, the V gene TRBV30, with a possible D match to TRBD1 (6 bases). The germline CDR1 and CDR2 sequences are GTSNPN and SVGIG (reference sequence). The CDR3 loop spans 13 amino acids. The V end was cut by 2 bases, the J end by 7 bases, with 9 bases between. In nucleotides, the CDR3 is TGTGCCTGGAGTAGGCAGGGGAATTCACCCCTCCACTTT. Its protein product is CAWSRQGNSPLHF.

This chain uses TRBV19 with TRBJ1-1, with TRBD1 as a possible D gene (5 bases). There are 15 residues in the CDR3. The germline V gene encodes CDR1 LNHDA and CDR2 SQIVND (reference sequence). The V and J ends lost 6 bases and 0 bases respectively, with 14 bases between them. For the CDR3, the DNA is TGTGCCAGTAGGGGAGATCAGGGCATGAACACTGAAGCTTTCTTT. It codes for CASRGDQGMNTEAFF.

The rearrangement joins TRBV5-4 to TRBJ1-2; possible D gene TRBD1, 6 bases. Germline CDR1 is SGHNT and CDR2 is YYREEE (reference sequence). This CDR3 is 14 amino acids long. Trimming took 3 bases from V and 8 from J, leaving 17 bases between them. The CDR3 is CASSSSRGRWGYTF. The CDR3 DNA sequence: TGTGCCAGCAGCTCCTCTCGGGGGCGTTGGGGCTACACCTTC.

The chain couples TRBV28 to TRBJ1-5; a possible D gene is TRBD1 (5 bases). Per the germline V gene, CDR1 is MDHEN and CDR2 is SYDVKM. The CDR3 is 20 amino acids. V lost 5 bases, J lost 0 bases, and 26 bases lay in between. Here the CDR3 DNA reads TGTGCCAGCAGTCCCCAACCGCGGGGGGTCCCCCTGTATAGCAATCAGCCCCAGCATTTT. It is translated as CASSPQPRGVPLYSNQPQHF.